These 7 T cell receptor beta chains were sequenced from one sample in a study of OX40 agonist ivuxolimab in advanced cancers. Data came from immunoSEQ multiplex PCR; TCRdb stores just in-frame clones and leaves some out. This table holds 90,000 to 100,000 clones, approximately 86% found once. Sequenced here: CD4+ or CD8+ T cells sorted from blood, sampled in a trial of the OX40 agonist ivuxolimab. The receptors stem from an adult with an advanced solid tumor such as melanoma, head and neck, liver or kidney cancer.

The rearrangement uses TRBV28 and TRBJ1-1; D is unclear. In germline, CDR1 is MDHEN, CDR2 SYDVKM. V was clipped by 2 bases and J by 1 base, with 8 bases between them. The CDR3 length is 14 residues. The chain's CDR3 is CASSLTGENTEAFF. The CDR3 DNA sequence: TGTGCCAGCAGTTTAACTGGGGAGAACACTGAAGCTTTCTTT.

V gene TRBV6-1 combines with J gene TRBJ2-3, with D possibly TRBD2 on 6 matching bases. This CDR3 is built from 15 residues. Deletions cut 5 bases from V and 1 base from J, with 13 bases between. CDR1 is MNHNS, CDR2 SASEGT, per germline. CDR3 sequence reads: CASSRGERGTDTQYF. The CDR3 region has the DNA TGTGCCAGCAGTCGGGGCGAGCGGGGCACAGATACGCAGTATTTT.

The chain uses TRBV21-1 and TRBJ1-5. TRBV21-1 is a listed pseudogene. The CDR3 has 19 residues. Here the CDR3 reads CASSLKGGRPWETNQPQHF. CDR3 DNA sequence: TGTGCCAGCAGCCTTAAGGGGGGACGACCGTGGGAGACCAATCAGCCCCAGCATTTT.

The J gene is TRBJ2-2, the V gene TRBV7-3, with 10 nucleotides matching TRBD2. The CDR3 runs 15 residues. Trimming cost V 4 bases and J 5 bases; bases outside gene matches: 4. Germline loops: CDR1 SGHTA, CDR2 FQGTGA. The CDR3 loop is CASSSSGRKTGELFF. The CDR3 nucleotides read TGTGCCAGCAGCTCTAGCGGGAGAAAAACCGGGGAGCTGTTTTTT.

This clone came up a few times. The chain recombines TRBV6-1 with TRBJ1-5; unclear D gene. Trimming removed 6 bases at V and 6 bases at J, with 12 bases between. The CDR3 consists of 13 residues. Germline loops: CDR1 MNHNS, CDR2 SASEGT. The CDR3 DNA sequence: TGTGCCAGCAGCCAAGATCCGGCTCAGCCCCAGCATTTT. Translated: CASSQDPAQPQHF.

CDR3 protein: CASSPLDTEAFF. The CDR3 DNA follows: TGTGCCAGCAGCCCCTTGGACACTGAAGCTTTCTTT. The chain links TRBV7-6 to TRBJ1-1; D is undetermined. The length of the CDR3 is 12 residues. Looked up from germline, CDR1 is SGHVS and CDR2 is FNYEAQ. Trimming stripped 5 bases from V and 3 bases from J, with 7 bases between.

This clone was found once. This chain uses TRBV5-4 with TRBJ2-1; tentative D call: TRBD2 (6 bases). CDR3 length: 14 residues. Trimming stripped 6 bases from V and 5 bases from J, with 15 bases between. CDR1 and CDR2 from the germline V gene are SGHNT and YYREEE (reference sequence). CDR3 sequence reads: CASTRWGEHNEQFF. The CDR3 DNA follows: TGTGCCAGCACCCGTTGGGGGGAACACAATGAGCAGTTCTTC.